In its sample, the clone carrying this T cell receptor beta chain was seen a few times. The sample comes from a study of T cells after yellow fever vaccination. Germline V lookup: CDR1 SGHRS, CDR2 YFSETQ. V was pared by 0 bases and J by 7 bases, with 11 bases between. CDR3 length: 14 residues. Each CDR3 protein gets one entry after TCRdb re-called the 5' RACE reads with MiXCR. This sample yields some 170,000 distinct CDR3 sequences, of which around 9% are seen a single time; roughly 36% belongs to the top ten. The TCR originated in a man aged 18-30 years who received the YFV17D yellow fever vaccine. Sequenced here: CD8+ T cells sorted from PBMCs, sampled 45 days after the yellow fever booster vaccination. The chain couples TRBV5-1 to TRBJ1-5, with unresolved D. The CDR3, as DNA: TGCGCCAGCAGCTTGGAGGGTACGGGACAGCCCCAGCATTTT. The encoded protein is CASSLEGTGQPQHF.